The 15 T cell receptor beta chains presented below share a single source sample, sequenced in a study of blood T cell repertoires in COVID-19. TCRdb's table, derived via immunoSEQ multiplex PCR, lists solely in-frame clones and lacks some. This sample has about 210,000 clones, with 80% found just once. The sequenced sample consisted of peripheral blood. The receptors here all came from a woman in her 70s with acute or convalescent COVID-19.

This sequence joins TRBV6-6 and TRBJ2-1; 9 bases match TRBD2. With V trimmed by 2 bases and J by 5 bases, 7 bases remained unmatched. This CDR3 is 16 amino acids long. Germline CDR1 reads MNHNY; CDR2 reads SVGAGI (reference sequence). Here the CDR3 reads CASSYLAGGGNNEQFF. The CDR3 nucleotides are TGTGCCAGCAGTTACCTCGCGGGGGGGGGAAACAATGAGCAGTTCTTC.

The chain recombines TRBV6-6 with TRBJ1-5; no firm D call. The germline CDR1 and CDR2 sequences are MNHNY and SVGAGI (reference sequence). This CDR3 is 13 amino acids long. Trimming stripped 5 bases from V and 9 bases from J, with 14 bases between. For the CDR3, the DNA is TGTGCCAGCAGTCTTATGGGCGTCGCGCCCCAGCATTTT. As protein: CASSLMGVAPQHF.

The rearrangement links TRBV7-2 to TRBJ1-2; no definite D call. This CDR3 spans 13 amino acids. Trimming removed 3 bases from V and 2 bases from J, with 7 bases in between. CDR1 is SGHTA, CDR2 FQGNSA, per germline. The CDR3 reads CASSFDINYGYTF. The CDR3 DNA sequence: TGTGCCAGCAGCTTCGACATCAACTATGGCTACACCTTC.

J is TRBJ1-3 and V is TRBV2, with D unclear. Trimming removed 3 bases at V and 2 bases at J, with 8 bases between. This CDR3 has 14 residues. Germline V gene lookup returns CDR1 SNHLY and CDR2 FYNNEI. CDR3 sequence reads: CASSDSFPGNTIYF. In nucleotides, the CDR3 is TGTGCCAGCAGTGATAGCTTCCCTGGAAACACCATATATTTT.

The genes are TRBV3-1 (or the pseudogene TRBV3-2) and TRBJ1-6; D gene uncertain. The ends were cut back, 3 bases at V and 7 bases at J, with 10 bases in the middle. Germline V gene lookup returns CDR1 LGHDT and CDR2 YNNKEL (reference sequence). This CDR3 is 14 amino acids long. The chain's CDR3 is CASSQRTGNSPLHF. CDR3 bases: TGTGCCAGCAGCCAGCGAACGGGAAATTCACCCCTCCACTTT.

The V call is TRBV3-1 (or the pseudogene TRBV3-2), the J call TRBJ1-2, with a possible D match to TRBD1 (5 bases). The ends were cut back, 4 bases at V and 6 bases at J, with 12 bases in the middle. The CDR3 runs 13 residues. Looked up from germline, CDR1 is LGHDT and CDR2 is YNNKEL (reference sequence). The CDR3 region is CASSPGGTHGYTF. CDR3 in DNA: TGTGCCAGCAGCCCCGGGGGAACTCATGGCTACACCTTC.

The chain is built from TRBV25-1 and TRBJ1-6, with 7 bases matching TRBD1. The V gene end was trimmed by 4 bases and the J gene end by 9 bases; junction bases not matched to a gene: 12. The V gene's germline CDR1 is MGHDK and CDR2 SYGVNS. CDR3 size: 16 residues. The CDR3 DNA sequence: TGTGCCAGCAGTGCCCGACAGGGAGGACTGGGTTCACCCCTCCACTTT. This translates into CASSARQGGLGSPLHF.

As for this clone: An end of the junction does not agree with germline; a read error may underlie this. The V call is TRBV9, the J call TRBJ2-1; D is possibly TRBD1 (6 bases). Looked up from germline, CDR1 is SGDLS and CDR2 is YYNGEE. This CDR3 spans 14 amino acids. The chain's CDR3 is CASSADPWDTHPVF. In DNA form, the CDR3 reads TGTGCCAGCAGCGCCGACCCCTGGGACACCCACCCGGTCTTC. Variable domain in full (rest from reference TRBV9 and TRBJ2-1): DSGVTQTPKHLITATGQRVTLRCSPRSGDLSVYWYQQSLDQGLQFLIQYYNGEERAKGNILERFSAQQFPDLHSELNLSSLELGDSALYFCASSADPWDTHPVFGPGTRLTVL.

V is TRBV3-1 (or the pseudogene TRBV3-2) and J is TRBJ1-2; D may be TRBD1 (5 bases). Trimming pared 9 bases from V and 4 bases from J, leaving 15 bases between. The germline V gene encodes CDR1 LGHDT and CDR2 YNNKEL (reference sequence). The CDR3 extends over 13 amino acids. The CDR3 bases are TGTGCCAGTTCTGCGATGACAGCCTATGGCTACACCTTC. Translation gives CASSAMTAYGYTF.

The chain links TRBV6-5 to TRBJ2-5, with a tentative D call TRBD1 (5 bases). V dropped 7 bases and J dropped 2 bases, with 17 bases sitting between them. This CDR3 is 15 amino acids long. The V gene's germline CDR1 is MNHEY and CDR2 SVGAGI. Here the CDR3 reads CASNTLSGKQETQYF. As DNA, the CDR3 is TGTGCCAGCAATACTCTATCAGGGAAACAAGAGACCCAGTACTTC.

The table lists this clone with a few counts. V gene TRBV18 combines with J gene TRBJ2-3; maybe TRBD1 (5 bases). This CDR3 has 16 amino acids. From germline, CDR1 is KGHSH and CDR2 LQKENI. V gave up 2 bases and J gave up 3 bases, with 15 bases separating them. CDR3 sequence: CASSPRDIRTTDTQYF. The CDR3 region has the DNA TGTGCCAGCTCACCAAGGGATATTAGGACAACAGATACGCAGTATTTT.

The chain links TRBV2 to TRBJ2-1; D is uncertain. Germline CDR1 and CDR2: SNHLY and FYNNEI. CDR3 size: 14 residues. V lost 7 bases and J 4 bases, leaving 14 bases between the germline ends. DNA for the CDR3: TGTGCCAGCACCCTCTTTGACACATACAATGAGCAGTTCTTC. Encoded protein: CASTLFDTYNEQFF.

The chain uses TRBV24-1 and TRBJ2-3; perhaps TRBD1 as D (7 bases). This CDR3 has 15 amino acids. CDR1 and CDR2 (germline): KGHDR, SFDVKD. V was shortened by 6 bases and J by 5 bases, with 17 bases between the two germline ends. CDR3 protein: CATSPRRGLGDTQYF. CDR3 DNA: TGTGCCACCAGTCCCAGGAGGGGGCTTGGAGATACGCAGTATTTT.

The chain links TRBV6-5 to TRBJ1-2; TRBD1 matches 7 bases. The CDR3 has 14 residues. The V segment lost 7 bases and the J segment 4 bases; nucleotides outside the gene matches: 9. Germline CDR1 reads MNHEY; CDR2 reads SVGAGI. CDR3 loop: CASTRGRQGYGYTF. CDR3 nucleotides: TGTGCCAGCACCCGAGGCCGACAGGGCTATGGCTACACCTTC.

The V and J genes are TRBV5-1 and TRBJ2-5; tentatively, D is TRBD2 (5 bases). The V end lost 0 bases, the J end lost 4 bases, and 13 bases lay between the germline ends. This CDR3 is built from 15 residues. Germline CDR1 and CDR2: SGHRS and YFSETQ. CDR3 sequence: CASSLVARETETQYF. The DNA for the CDR3 is TGCGCCAGCAGCTTGGTCGCGAGGGAAACAGAGACCCAGTACTTC.